This T cell receptor beta chain emerged from a study of Ad26.COV2.S vaccination and SARS-CoV-2 variants. A single count supports this clone. Regarding treatment: around 19 received Ad26.COV2.S at low or high dose, single or two shots; several received placebo; per-sample allocation not given. Sampling happened 63 days after the first vaccine or placebo injection. An Ad26 vector was used to express Wuhan-strain SARS-CoV-2 spike as the vaccine. Libraries were prepared by immunoSEQ multiplex PCR; TCRdb keeps only in-frame clonotypes and omits some of them. The data contain around 300,000 clones, around 89% of them singletons. The CDR3 consists of 15 residues. The germline V gene encodes CDR1 MRHNA and CDR2 SNTAGT. Trimming took 2 bases from V and 2 from J, leaving 9 bases between them.

The TCR was taken from a person aged 18-60 years who received the Ad26.COV2.S COVID-19 vaccine or a placebo. Sequencing was performed on peripheral blood, taken in a trial of Ad26.COV2.S vaccine versus placebo. This chain uses TRBV6-4 with TRBJ2-2; D possibly corresponds to TRBD2 (6 bases). In nucleotides, the CDR3 is TGTGCCAGCAGTGACGGGACTCCTAACACCGGGGAGCTGTTTTTT. Its protein is CASSDGTPNTGELFF.